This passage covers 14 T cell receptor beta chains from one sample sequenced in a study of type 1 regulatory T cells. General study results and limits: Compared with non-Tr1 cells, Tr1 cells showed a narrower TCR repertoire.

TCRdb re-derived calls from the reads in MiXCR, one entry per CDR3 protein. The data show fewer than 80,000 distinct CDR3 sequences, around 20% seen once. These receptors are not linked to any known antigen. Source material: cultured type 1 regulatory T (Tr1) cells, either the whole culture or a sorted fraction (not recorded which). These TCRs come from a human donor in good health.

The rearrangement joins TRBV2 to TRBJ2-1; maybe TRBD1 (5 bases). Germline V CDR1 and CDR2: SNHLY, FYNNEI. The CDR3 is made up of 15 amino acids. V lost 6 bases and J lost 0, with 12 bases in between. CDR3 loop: CASSAGWGSYNEQFF. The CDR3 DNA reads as TGTGCCAGCAGCGCAGGGTGGGGCTCCTACAATGAGCAGTTCTTC.

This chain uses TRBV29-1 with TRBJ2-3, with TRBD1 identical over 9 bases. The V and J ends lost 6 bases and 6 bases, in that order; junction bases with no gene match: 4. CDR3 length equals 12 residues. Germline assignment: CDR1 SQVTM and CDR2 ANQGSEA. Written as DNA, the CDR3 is TGCAGCGTCCGACAGGGGGAGGATACGCAGTATTTT. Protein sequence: CSVRQGEDTQYF.

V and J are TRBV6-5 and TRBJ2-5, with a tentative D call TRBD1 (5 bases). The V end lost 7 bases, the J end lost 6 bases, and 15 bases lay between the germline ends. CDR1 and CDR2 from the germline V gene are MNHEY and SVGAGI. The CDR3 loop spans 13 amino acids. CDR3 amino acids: CASTYRRWKTQYF. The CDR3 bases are TGTGCCAGCACCTACAGGAGATGGAAGACCCAGTACTTC.

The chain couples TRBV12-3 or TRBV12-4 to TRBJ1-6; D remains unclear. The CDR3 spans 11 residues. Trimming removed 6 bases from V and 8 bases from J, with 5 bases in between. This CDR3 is CASSLDSPLHF. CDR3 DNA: TGTGCCAGCAGCCTCGATTCACCCCTCCACTTT.

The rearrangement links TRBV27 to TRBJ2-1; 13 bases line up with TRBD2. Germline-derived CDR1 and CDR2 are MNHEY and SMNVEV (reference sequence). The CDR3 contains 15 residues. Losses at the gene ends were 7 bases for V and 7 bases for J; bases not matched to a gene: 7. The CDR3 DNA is TGTGCCAGCACCCCCCGGACTAGCGGGAGAAATGAGCAGTTCTTC. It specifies CASTPRTSGRNEQFF.

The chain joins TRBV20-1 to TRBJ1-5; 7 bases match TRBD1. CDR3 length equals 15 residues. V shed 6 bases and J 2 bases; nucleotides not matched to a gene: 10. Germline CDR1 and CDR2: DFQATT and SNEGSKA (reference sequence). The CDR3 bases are TGCAGTGCCGTAAACCAGGGGGGCGGCAATCAGCCCCAGCATTTT. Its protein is CSAVNQGGGNQPQHF.

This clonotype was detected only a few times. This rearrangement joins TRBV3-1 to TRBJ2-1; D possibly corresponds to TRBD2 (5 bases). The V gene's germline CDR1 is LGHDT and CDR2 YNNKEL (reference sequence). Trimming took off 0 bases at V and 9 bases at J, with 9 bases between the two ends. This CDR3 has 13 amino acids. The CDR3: CASSQELVGEQFF. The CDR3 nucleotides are TGTGCCAGCAGCCAAGAACTAGTCGGTGAGCAGTTCTTC.

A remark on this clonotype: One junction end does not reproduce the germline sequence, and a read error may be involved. CDR3 sequence: CASSSDLHNQPLHF. The CDR3 coding sequence is TGTGCCAGCAGCTCGGACTTACACAATCAGCCCCTGCATTTT. The chain recombines TRBV5-8 with TRBJ1-5; D is ambiguous. Germline V gene data show CDR1 as SGHTS and CDR2 as YDEGEE. The CDR3 consists of 14 residues.

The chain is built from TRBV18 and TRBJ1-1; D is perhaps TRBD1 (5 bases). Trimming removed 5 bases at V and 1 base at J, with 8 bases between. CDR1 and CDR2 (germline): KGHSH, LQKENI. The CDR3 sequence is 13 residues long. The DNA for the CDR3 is TGTGCCAGCTCAGCCCAGGGGAACACTGAAGCTTTCTTT. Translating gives CASSAQGNTEAFF.

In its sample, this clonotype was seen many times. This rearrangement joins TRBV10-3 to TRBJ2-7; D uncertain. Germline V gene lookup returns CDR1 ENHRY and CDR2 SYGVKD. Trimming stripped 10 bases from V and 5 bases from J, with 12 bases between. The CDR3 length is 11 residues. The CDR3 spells CATRAVDEQYF. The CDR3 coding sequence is TGTGCCACCCGGGCCGTGGACGAGCAGTACTTC.

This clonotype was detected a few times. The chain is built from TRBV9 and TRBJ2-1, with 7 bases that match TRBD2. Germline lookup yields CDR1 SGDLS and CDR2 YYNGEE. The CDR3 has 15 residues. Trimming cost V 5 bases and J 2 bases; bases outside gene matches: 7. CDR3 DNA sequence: TGTGCCAGCAGTCGCGGGAGTCCAACCTACAATGAGCAGTTCTTC. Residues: CASSRGSPTYNEQFF. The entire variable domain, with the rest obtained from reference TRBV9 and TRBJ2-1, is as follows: DSGVTQTPKHLITATGQRVTLRCSPRSGDLSVYWYQQSLDQGLQFLIQYYNGEERAKGNILERFSAQQFPDLHSELNLSSLELGDSALYFCASSRGSPTYNEQFFGPGTRLTVL.

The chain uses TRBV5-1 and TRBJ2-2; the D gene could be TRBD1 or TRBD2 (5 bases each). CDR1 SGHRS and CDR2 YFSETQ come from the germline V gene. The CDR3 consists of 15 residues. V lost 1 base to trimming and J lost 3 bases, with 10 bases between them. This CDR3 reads CASSLIGTDTGELFF. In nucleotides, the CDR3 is TGCGCCAGCAGCTTGATAGGGACCGACACCGGGGAGCTGTTTTTT.

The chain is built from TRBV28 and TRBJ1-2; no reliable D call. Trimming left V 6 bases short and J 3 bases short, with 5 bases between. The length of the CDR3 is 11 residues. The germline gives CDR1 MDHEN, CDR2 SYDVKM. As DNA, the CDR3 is TGTGCCAGCAGCCATGACTATGGCTACACCTTC. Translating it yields CASSHDYGYTF.

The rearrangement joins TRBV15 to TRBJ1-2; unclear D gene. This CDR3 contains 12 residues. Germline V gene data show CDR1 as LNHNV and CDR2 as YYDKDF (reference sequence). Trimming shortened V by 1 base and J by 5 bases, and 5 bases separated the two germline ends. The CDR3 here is CATSRVSYGYTF. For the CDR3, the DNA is TGTGCCACCAGCAGAGTGTCATATGGCTACACCTTC.